This TCR beta chain was documented in a study of naive and memory T cell subsets. An equimolar mix of two oligonucleotides served as the beta constant-region primer for TRBC1 and TRBC2. Ligated cDNA was amplified by four rounds of PCR with nested alpha and beta constant-region primers and SP2. In TCRdb, the UMI-ligation and nested PCR reads were re-called with MiXCR into one record per CDR3 protein. Found here are 130,000 to 150,000 distinct CDR3 sequences, approximately 22% of them singletons; the top ten hold roughly 0.1%. The CDR3 runs 16 residues. Study outcomes and limitations: Possibly reflecting memory cells re-expressing CD45RA, a few larger clonotypes occurred in naive repertoires, especially CD8.

This clonotype has ten or more counts. Its specificity is not known. This chain links TRBV21-1 with TRBJ2-7; the D call of TRBD1 is as the table states it, not checked on the DNA. TRBV21-1 is a listed pseudogene. The source is a human donor in good health. The material sequenced was naive CD4+ T cells from blood. This chain's CDR3 is CASSKIIPTGDYEQYF. The CDR3 DNA follows: TGTGCCAGCAGCAAAATCATCCCGACAGGGGACTACGAGCAGTACTTC.